The 21 T cell receptor beta chains below were found in one sample sequenced in a study of OX40 agonist ivuxolimab in advanced cancers. Method: immunoSEQ multiplex PCR; TCRdb's copy keeps in-frame clones and lacks some. Among 60,000 or so clones, around 83% were seen once, and the ten largest hold 2.4%. The material sequenced was CD4+ or CD8+ T cells sorted from blood, taken in a trial of the OX40 agonist ivuxolimab. The receptors stem from an adult with an advanced solid tumor such as melanoma, head and neck, liver or kidney cancer.

The chain joins TRBV5-1 to TRBJ1-3; D remains ambiguous. The germline V gene encodes CDR1 SGHRS and CDR2 YFSETQ. The CDR3 spans 14 residues. Trimming stripped 3 bases from V and 0 bases from J, with 7 bases between. CDR3: CASSYGSSGNTIYF. DNA of the CDR3: TGCGCCAGCAGCTATGGGAGCTCTGGAAACACCATATATTTT.

J is TRBJ1-1 and V is TRBV7-3, with D possibly matching TRBD1 (6 bases). The CDR3 runs 13 residues. The V end lost 5 bases, the J end lost 0 bases, and 7 bases lay between the germline ends. Germline V gene lookup returns CDR1 SGHTA and CDR2 FQGTGA. CDR3 nucleotide sequence: TGTGCCAGCAGCGGGGGCGTGAACACTGAAGCTTTCTTT. The encoded protein is CASSGGVNTEAFF.

This rearrangement joins TRBV18 to TRBJ2-4; D remains ambiguous. Germline assignment: CDR1 KGHSH and CDR2 LQKENI. V was trimmed by 1 base and J by 6 bases, leaving 13 bases between them. The CDR3 contains 15 residues. The DNA of the CDR3 is TGTGCCAGCTCACCACTAAGGGTTGATGGAAACATTCAGTACTTC. Amino acid sequence: CASSPLRVDGNIQYF. The full variable domain, its missing parts supplied by reference TRBV18 and TRBJ2-4, is NAGVMQNPRHLVRRRGQEARLRCSPMKGHSHVYWYRQLPEEGLKFMVYLQKENIIDESGMPKERFSAEFPKEGPSILRIQQVVRGDSAAYFCASSPLRVDGNIQYFGAGTRLSVL.

The CDR3 bases are TGTGCCAGTAGTATGGCGCAGGGCTTAAATCAGCCCCAGCATTTT. Translated: CASSMAQGLNQPQHF. The V gene is TRBV19, the J gene TRBJ1-5; D perhaps matches TRBD1 (5 bases). CDR1 LNHDA and CDR2 SQIVND come from the germline V gene (reference sequence). Trimming removed 3 bases at V and 4 bases at J, with 13 bases between. The CDR3 extends over 15 amino acids.

The rearrangement uses TRBV2 and TRBJ1-3, with 11 nucleotides matching TRBD1. The germline V gene encodes CDR1 SNHLY and CDR2 FYNNEI. This CDR3 is 17 amino acids long. J gave up 0 bases and V 9 bases, and 10 bases lay outside the gene matches. The CDR3, as DNA: TGTGCCAGATCCGGGACAGGGGGTGACTTCTCTGGAAACACCATATATTTT. This sequence encodes CARSGTGGDFSGNTIYF.

V is TRBV18 and J is TRBJ1-4; weak D call: TRBD1 (6 bases). The CDR3 is made up of 15 amino acids. CDR1 and CDR2 from the germline V gene are KGHSH and LQKENI. V was trimmed by 2 bases and J by 5 bases, leaving 12 bases between them. This CDR3 is CASSPVQGTNEKLFF. Written as DNA, the CDR3 is TGTGCCAGCTCACCAGTACAGGGCACCAATGAAAAACTGTTTTTT.

This clone was observed a few times. V gene TRBV18 combines with J gene TRBJ1-1, with D possibly TRBD1 on 5 matching bases. CDR3 length: 15 residues. Germline loops: CDR1 KGHSH, CDR2 LQKENI. V shed 0 bases and J shed 5 bases, with 13 bases lying between them. In DNA form, the CDR3 reads TGTGCCAGCTCACCACCCCAGGGAGATTCGACTGAAGCTTTCTTT. It yields the protein CASSPPQGDSTEAFF.

The rearrangement uses TRBV9 and TRBJ2-3; D remains unclear. V was shortened by 0 bases and J by 6 bases, with 14 bases between the two germline ends. The germline CDR1 and CDR2 sequences are SGDLS and YYNGEE. The CDR3 is 15 residues long. This chain's CDR3 is CASSVGGLEVDTQYF. Written as DNA, the CDR3 is TGTGCCAGCAGCGTAGGCGGTCTAGAGGTGGATACGCAGTATTTT.

This chain links TRBV18 with TRBJ1-4; D may be TRBD1 (6 bases). Germline V gene sequence: CDR1 KGHSH, CDR2 LQKENI. The CDR3 sequence is 14 residues long. V was shortened by 8 bases and J by 4 bases, with 14 bases between the two germline ends. Written as DNA, the CDR3 is TGTGCCAGCCATGGACAGCTCAATAATGAAAAACTGTTTTTT. This sequence encodes CASHGQLNNEKLFF.

CDR3 DNA: TGTGCCAGCAGCTTAGCGGGGGGGGACAACAATGAGCAGTTCTTC. Its protein product is CASSLAGGDNNEQFF. This chain links TRBV5-4 with TRBJ2-1; 10 bases agree with TRBD2. The CDR3 contains 15 residues. V shed 2 bases, J shed 5 bases, and the junction held 4 bases outside the gene matches. The germline CDR1 and CDR2 sequences are SGHNT and YYREEE (reference sequence).

The gene calls are TRBV5-6 and TRBJ1-5; D is unresolved. This CDR3 comprises 15 residues. Germline V gene sequence: CDR1 SGHDT, CDR2 YYEEEE. The germline V and J ends were trimmed by 1 base and 0 bases, with 8 bases remaining between them. CDR3 in amino acids: CASSLKAVSNQPQHF. CDR3 nucleotide sequence: TGTGCCAGCAGCTTGAAAGCGGTTAGCAATCAGCCCCAGCATTTT.

The chain is built from TRBV5-4 and TRBJ2-2; D is unresolved. Germline loops: CDR1 SGHNT, CDR2 YYREEE (reference sequence). This CDR3 contains 12 residues. Trimming took 3 bases from V and 6 from J, leaving 6 bases between them. For the CDR3, the DNA is TGTGCCAGCAGCTCGGAAGCCGGGGAGCTGTTTTTT. Its translation is CASSSEAGELFF.

This clone was seen a single time. The rearrangement joins TRBV6-6 to TRBJ2-2; possible D gene TRBD1, 6 bases. From germline, CDR1 is MNHNY and CDR2 SVGAGI (reference sequence). V was shortened by 9 bases and J by 1 base, with 15 bases between the two germline ends. This CDR3 is built from 15 residues. The CDR3 coding sequence is TGTGCCAGTTTAGATCAGGGGTTGAACACCGGGGAGCTGTTTTTT. Protein product: CASLDQGLNTGELFF.

This clone was seen only a few times. J is TRBJ1-5 and V is TRBV27, with a possible D match to TRBD1 (5 bases). V lost 5 bases and J 7 bases, leaving 12 bases between the germline ends. CDR1 MNHEY and CDR2 SMNVEV come from the germline V gene (reference sequence). This CDR3 contains 13 residues. The chain's CDR3 is CASSVRDGQPQHF. CDR3 DNA sequence: TGTGCCAGCAGTGTACGGGACGGGCAGCCCCAGCATTTT.

The chain employs TRBV28 and TRBJ1-2; D remains unclear. The length of the CDR3 is 12 residues. Germline V lookup: CDR1 MDHEN, CDR2 SYDVKM. The V end lost 3 bases, the J end lost 8 bases, and 10 bases lay between the germline ends. Written as DNA, the CDR3 is TGTGCCAGCAGTTTCGGGCAAAGGGGCTACACCTTC. Its translation: CASSFGQRGYTF.

This rearrangement joins TRBV7-2 to TRBJ2-3; D gene ambiguous. The CDR3 totals 13 residues. V shed 5 bases and J shed 10 bases, with 16 bases lying between them. Germline CDR1 SGHTA, CDR2 FQGNSA. The CDR3 reads CASSPPGFRPQYF. CDR3 sequence (DNA): TGTGCCAGCAGCCCCCCCGGATTCAGGCCGCAGTATTTT.

V is TRBV9 and J is TRBJ2-4; 8 bases agree with TRBD1. CDR1 is SGDLS, CDR2 YYNGEE, per germline. The trim removed 3 bases at V and 3 bases at J, leaving 11 bases unmatched. This CDR3 contains 17 residues. Here the CDR3 DNA reads TGTGCCAGCAGCGGAGGGATGGACAGGGCCCTCAAAAACATTCAGTACTTC. This translates into CASSGGMDRALKNIQYF.

This chain links TRBV5-1 with TRBJ2-3; D gene unclear. In germline, CDR1 is SGHRS, CDR2 YFSETQ. The V gene lost 0 bases and the J gene lost 1 base, with 9 bases spanning the gap. The CDR3 extends over 15 amino acids. CDR3 in amino acids: CASSLEQPRTDTQYF. In nucleotides, the CDR3 is TGCGCCAGCAGCTTGGAGCAGCCCCGCACAGATACGCAGTATTTT.

The chain links TRBV27 to TRBJ1-1; 9 positions match TRBD1. The germline CDR1 and CDR2 sequences are MNHEY and SMNVEV (reference sequence). Germline trimming cut 2 bases from V and 7 bases from J; bases unmatched to any gene: 5. This CDR3 is built from 14 residues. In DNA, the CDR3 is TGTGCCAGCAGTTTAACAGGGGGCGCTGGTGAAGCTTTCTTT. This encodes CASSLTGGAGEAFF.

J is TRBJ2-5 and V is TRBV6-1, with 7 nucleotides matching TRBD1. The length of the CDR3 is 14 residues. Trimming took 7 bases from V and 2 from J; bases not matched to a gene: 7. The germline CDR1 and CDR2 sequences are MNHNS and SASEGT. The CDR3 loop is CASTHPGQQETQYF. For the CDR3, the DNA is TGTGCCAGCACTCACCCGGGACAGCAAGAGACCCAGTACTTC.

A single count supports this clone. V usage is TRBV9 and J usage is TRBJ1-2; D might be TRBD1 (6 bases). The CDR3 covers 17 residues. CDR1 is SGDLS, CDR2 YYNGEE, per germline. V was cut by 0 bases and J by 2 bases, with 17 bases left in between. The CDR3 sequence: CASSVGGGRGTNYGYTF. As DNA, the CDR3 is TGTGCCAGCAGCGTAGGCGGAGGGAGGGGGACGAACTATGGCTACACCTTC.